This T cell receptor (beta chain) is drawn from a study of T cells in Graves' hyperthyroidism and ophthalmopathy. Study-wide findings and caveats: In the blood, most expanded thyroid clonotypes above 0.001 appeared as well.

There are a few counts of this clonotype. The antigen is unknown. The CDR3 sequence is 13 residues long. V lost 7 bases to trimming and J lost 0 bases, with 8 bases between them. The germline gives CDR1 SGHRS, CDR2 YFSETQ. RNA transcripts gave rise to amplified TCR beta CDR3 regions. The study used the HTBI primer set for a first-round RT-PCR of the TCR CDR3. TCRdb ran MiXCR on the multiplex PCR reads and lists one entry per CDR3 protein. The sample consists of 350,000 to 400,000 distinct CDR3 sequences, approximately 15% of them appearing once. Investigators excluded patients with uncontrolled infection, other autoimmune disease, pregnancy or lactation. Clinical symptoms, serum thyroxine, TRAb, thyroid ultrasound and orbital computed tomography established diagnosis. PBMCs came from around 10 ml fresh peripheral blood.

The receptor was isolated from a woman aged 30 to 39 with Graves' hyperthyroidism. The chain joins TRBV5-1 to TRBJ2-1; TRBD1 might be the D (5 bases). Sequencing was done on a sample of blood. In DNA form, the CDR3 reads TGCGCCAGCTCAGACAGCTCCTACAATGAGCAGTTCTTC. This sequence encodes CASSDSSYNEQFF.